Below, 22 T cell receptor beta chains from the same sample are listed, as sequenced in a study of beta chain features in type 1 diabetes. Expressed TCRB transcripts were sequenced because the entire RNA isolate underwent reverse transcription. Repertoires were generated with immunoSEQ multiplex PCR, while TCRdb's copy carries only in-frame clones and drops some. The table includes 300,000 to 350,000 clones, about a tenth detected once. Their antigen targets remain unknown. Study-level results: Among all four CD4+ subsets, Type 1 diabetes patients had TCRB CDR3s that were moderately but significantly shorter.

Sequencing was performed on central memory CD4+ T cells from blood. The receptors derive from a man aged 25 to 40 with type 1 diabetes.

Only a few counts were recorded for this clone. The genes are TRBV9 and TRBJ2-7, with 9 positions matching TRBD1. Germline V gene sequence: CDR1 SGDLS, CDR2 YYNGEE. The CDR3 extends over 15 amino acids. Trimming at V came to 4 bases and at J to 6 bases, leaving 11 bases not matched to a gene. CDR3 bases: TGTGCCAGCAGCCTCGGGGGACAGGGTCCTCTCGAGCAGTACTTC. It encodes CASSLGGQGPLEQYF.

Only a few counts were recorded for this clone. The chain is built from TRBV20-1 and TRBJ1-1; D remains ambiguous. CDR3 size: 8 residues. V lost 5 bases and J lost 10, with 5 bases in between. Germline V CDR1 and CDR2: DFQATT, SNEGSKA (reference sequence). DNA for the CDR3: TGCAGTGCTGGTGGAGCTTTCTTT. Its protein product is CSAGGAFF.

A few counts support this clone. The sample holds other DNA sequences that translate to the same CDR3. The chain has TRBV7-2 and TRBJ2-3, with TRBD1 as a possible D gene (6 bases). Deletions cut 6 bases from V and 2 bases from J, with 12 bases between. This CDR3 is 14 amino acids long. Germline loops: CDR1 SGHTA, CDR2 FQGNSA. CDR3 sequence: CASRTGQPTDTQYF. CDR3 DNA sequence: TGTGCCAGCAGAACAGGGCAACCCACAGATACGCAGTATTTT.

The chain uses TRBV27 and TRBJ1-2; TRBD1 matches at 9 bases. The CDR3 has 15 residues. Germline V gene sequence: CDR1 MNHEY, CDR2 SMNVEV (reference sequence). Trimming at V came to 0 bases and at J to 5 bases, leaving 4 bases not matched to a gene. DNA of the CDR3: TGTGCCAGCAGTTTATCGTCGACAGGGGGATATGGCTACACCTTC. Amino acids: CASSLSSTGGYGYTF.

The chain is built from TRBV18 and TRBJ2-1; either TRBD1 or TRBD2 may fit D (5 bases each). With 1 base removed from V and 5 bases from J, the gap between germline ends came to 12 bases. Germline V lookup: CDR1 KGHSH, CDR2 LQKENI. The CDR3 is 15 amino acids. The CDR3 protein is CASSPQGSGNNEQFF. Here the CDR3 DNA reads TGTGCCAGCTCACCACAGGGGTCGGGAAACAATGAGCAGTTCTTC.

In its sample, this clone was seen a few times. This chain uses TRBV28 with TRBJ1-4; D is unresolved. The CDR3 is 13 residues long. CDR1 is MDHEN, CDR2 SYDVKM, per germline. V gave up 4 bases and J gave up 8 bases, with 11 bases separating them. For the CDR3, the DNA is TGTGCCAGCAGTTCGGAAGAAAACGAAAAACTGTTTTTT. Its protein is CASSSEENEKLFF.

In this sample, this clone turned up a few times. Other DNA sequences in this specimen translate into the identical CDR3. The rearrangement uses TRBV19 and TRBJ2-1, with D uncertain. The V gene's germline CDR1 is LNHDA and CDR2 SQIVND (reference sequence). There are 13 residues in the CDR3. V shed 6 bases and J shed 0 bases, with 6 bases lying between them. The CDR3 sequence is CASSGSSYNEQFF. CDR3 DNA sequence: TGTGCCAGTAGCGGTTCCTCCTACAATGAGCAGTTCTTC.

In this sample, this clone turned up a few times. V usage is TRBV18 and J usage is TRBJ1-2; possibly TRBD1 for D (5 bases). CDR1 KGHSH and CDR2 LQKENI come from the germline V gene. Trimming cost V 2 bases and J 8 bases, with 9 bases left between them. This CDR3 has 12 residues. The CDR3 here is CASSPRDGGYTF. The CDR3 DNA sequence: TGTGCCAGCTCACCAAGGGACGGCGGCTACACCTTC.

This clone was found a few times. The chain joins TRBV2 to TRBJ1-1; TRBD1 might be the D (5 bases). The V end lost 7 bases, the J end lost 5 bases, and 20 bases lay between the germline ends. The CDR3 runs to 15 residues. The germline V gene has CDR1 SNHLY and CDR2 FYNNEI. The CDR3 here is CASTDNPRDGTEAFF. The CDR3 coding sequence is TGTGCCAGCACGGACAATCCCAGGGACGGGACTGAAGCTTTCTTT.

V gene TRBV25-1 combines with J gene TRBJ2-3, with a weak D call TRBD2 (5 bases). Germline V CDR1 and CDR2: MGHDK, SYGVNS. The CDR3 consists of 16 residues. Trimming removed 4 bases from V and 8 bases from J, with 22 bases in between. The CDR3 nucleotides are TGTGCCAGCAGTGTAGGAGGTAGGGCGAATTCGGCTACGCAGTATTTT. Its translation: CASSVGGRANSATQYF. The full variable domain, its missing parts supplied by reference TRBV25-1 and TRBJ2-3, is EADIYQTPRYLVIGTGKKITLECSQTMGHDKMYWYQQDPGMELHLIHYSYGVNSTEKGDLSSESTVSRIRTEHFPLTLESARPSHTSQYLCASSVGGRANSATQYFGPGTRLTVL.

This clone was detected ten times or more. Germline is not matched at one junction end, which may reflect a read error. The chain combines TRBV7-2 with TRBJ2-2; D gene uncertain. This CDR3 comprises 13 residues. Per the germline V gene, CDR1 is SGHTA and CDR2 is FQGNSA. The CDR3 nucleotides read TGTGCCAGCAGCATAGCGAACACCGGGGAGCTGTTTTTT. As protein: CASSIANTGELFF. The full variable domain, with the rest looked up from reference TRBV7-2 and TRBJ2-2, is GAGVSQSPSNKVTEKGKDVELRCDPISGHTALYWYRQSLGQGLEFLIYFQGNSAPDKSGLPSDRFSAERTGGSVSTLTIQRTQQEDSAVYLCASSIANTGELFFGEGSRLTVL.

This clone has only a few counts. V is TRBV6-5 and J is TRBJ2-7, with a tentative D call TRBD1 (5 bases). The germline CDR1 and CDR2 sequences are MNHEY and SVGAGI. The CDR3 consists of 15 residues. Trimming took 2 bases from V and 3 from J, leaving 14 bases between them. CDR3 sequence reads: CASSYAALQDYEQYF. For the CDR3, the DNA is TGTGCCAGCAGTTACGCGGCATTACAGGACTACGAGCAGTACTTC.

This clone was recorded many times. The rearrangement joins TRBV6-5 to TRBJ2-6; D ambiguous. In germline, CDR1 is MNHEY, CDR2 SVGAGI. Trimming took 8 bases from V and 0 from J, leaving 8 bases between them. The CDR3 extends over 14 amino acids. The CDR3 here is CASGVRSGANVLTF. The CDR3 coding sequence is TGTGCCAGCGGTGTTCGCTCTGGGGCCAACGTCCTGACTTTC.

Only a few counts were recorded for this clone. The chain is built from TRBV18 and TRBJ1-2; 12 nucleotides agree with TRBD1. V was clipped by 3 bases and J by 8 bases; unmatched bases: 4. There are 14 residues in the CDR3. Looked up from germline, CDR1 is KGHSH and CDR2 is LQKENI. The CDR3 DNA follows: TGTGCCAGCTCACCGGGACAGGGGGCAAACGGCTACACCTTC. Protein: CASSPGQGANGYTF.

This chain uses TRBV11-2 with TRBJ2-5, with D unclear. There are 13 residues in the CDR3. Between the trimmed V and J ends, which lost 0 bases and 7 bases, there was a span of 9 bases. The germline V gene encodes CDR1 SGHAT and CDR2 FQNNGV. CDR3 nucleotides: TGTGCCAGCAGCTTAGATCTTTCATTGACCCAGTACTTC. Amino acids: CASSLDLSLTQYF.

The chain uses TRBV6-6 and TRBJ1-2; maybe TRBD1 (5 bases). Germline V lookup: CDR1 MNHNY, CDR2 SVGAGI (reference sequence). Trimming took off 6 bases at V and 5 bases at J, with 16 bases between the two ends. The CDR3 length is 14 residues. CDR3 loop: CASSLPGGEYGYTF. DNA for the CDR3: TGTGCCAGCAGCCTCCCGGGAGGGGAGTATGGCTACACCTTC.

Here the CDR3 reads CSVDRGVDGYTF. As DNA, the CDR3 is TGCAGCGTTGATCGGGGGGTGGATGGCTACACCTTC. The chain combines TRBV29-1 with TRBJ1-2; D might be TRBD1 (5 bases). Germline-derived CDR1 and CDR2 are SQVTM and ANQGSEA. The CDR3 runs 12 residues. V lost 3 bases and J 6 bases, leaving 11 bases between the germline ends.

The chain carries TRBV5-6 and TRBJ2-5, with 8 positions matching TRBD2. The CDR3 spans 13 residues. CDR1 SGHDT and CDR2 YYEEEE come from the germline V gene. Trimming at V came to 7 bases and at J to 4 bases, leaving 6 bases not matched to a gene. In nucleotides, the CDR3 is TGTGCCAGCGACGTAGCGGGGACAGAGACCCAGTACTTC. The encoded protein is CASDVAGTETQYF.

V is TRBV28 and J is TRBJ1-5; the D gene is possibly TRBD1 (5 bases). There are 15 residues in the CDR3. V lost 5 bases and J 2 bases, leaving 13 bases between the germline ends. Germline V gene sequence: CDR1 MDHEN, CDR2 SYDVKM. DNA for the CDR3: TGTGCCAGCAGTAGATCGGGGGGTGGCAATCAGCCCCAGCATTTT. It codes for CASSRSGGGNQPQHF.

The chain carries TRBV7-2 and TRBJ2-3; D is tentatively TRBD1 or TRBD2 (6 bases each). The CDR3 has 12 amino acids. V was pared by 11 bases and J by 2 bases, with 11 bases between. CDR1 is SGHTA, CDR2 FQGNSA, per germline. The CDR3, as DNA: TGTGCCGGAAGGGGGGACACAGATACGCAGTATTTT. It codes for CAGRGDTDTQYF.

CDR3 nucleotides: TGTGCCAGCTCACCGGCGGGGAGGGATAATGGCTACACCTTC. Its translation: CASSPAGRDNGYTF. This chain links TRBV18 with TRBJ1-2, with unresolved D. The CDR3 loop spans 14 amino acids. In germline, CDR1 is KGHSH, CDR2 LQKENI. V lost 3 bases and J lost 6, with 14 bases in between.

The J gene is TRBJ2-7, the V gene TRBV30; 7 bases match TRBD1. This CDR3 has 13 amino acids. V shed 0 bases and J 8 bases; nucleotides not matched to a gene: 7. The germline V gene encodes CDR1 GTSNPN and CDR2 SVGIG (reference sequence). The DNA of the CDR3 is TGTGCCTGGAGTGTAAGGACAGGAGGTCAGCAGTACTTC. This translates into CAWSVRTGGQQYF. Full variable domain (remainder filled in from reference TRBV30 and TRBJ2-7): SQTIHQWPATLVQPVGSPLSLECTVEGTSNPNLYWYRQAAGRGLQLLFYSVGIGQISSEVPQNLSASRPQDRQFILSSKKLLLSDSGFYLCAWSVRTGGQQYFGPGTRLTVT.